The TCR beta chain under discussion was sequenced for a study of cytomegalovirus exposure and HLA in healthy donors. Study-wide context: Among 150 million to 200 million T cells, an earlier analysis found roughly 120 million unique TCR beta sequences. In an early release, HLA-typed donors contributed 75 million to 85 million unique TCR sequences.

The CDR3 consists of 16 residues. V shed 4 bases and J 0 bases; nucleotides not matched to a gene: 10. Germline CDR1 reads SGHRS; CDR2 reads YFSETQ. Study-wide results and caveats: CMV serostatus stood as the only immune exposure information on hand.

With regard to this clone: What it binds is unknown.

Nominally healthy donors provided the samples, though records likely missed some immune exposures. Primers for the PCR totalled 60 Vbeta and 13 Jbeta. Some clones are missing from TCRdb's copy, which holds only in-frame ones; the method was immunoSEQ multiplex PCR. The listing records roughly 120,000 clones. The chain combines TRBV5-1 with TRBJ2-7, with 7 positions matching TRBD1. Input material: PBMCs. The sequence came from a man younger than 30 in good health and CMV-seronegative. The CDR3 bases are TGCGCCAGCAGCCCTTTCAGACAGGGTGGCTCCTACGAGCAGTACTTC. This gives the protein CASSPFRQGGSYEQYF.